The 28 T cell receptor beta chains presented below share a single source sample, sequenced in a study of PD-L1 blockade in urothelial cancer. Time point: pretreatment peripheral blood. Repertoires were generated with immunoSEQ multiplex PCR, while TCRdb's copy carries only in-frame clones and drops some. This sample has about 80,000 clones, with approximately 86% found just once. The material sequenced was PBMCs, taken around atezolizumab (anti-PD-L1) treatment. The receptors derive from a man in his forties with urothelial cancer.

The chain recombines TRBV5-4 with TRBJ2-5, with TRBD2 matching 14 bases. Germline trimming cut 0 bases from V and 5 bases from J; bases unmatched to any gene: 3. Germline V gene data show CDR1 as SGHNT and CDR2 as YYREEE (reference sequence). This CDR3 has 16 amino acids. The DNA for the CDR3 is TGTGCCAGCAGCTTGGGACTAGCGGGAGGGGGGGAGACCCAGTACTTC. It translates to CASSLGLAGGGETQYF.

J is TRBJ1-5 and V is TRBV4-2; possibly TRBD1 for D (6 bases). The V gene's germline CDR1 is LGHNA and CDR2 YNFKEQ. This CDR3 is 16 amino acids long. V dropped 0 bases and J dropped 0 bases, with 9 bases sitting between them. CDR3 sequence: CASSQEAGASNQPQHF. As DNA, the CDR3 is TGTGCCAGCAGCCAAGAAGCAGGGGCTAGCAATCAGCCCCAGCATTTT.

J is TRBJ2-7 and V is TRBV18, with TRBD1 identical over 7 bases. From germline, CDR1 is KGHSH and CDR2 LQKENI. The CDR3 totals 15 residues. With V trimmed by 6 bases and J by 3 bases, 11 bases remained unmatched. The CDR3 spells CASSQDRVKVYEQYF. DNA of the CDR3: TGTGCCAGCTCCCAAGACAGGGTTAAGGTCTACGAGCAGTACTTC.

This chain connects TRBV27 to TRBJ2-1; D possibly corresponds to TRBD2 (6 bases). This CDR3 comprises 15 residues. Between the trimmed V and J ends, which lost 3 bases and 8 bases, there was a span of 17 bases. Germline V gene lookup returns CDR1 MNHEY and CDR2 SMNVEV (reference sequence). CDR3 residues: CASSLEREKVHEQFF. The CDR3 DNA sequence: TGTGCCAGCAGTTTGGAACGGGAGAAGGTGCATGAGCAGTTCTTC.

The chain is built from TRBV7-9 and TRBJ2-5; D is perhaps TRBD2 (5 bases). The CDR3 runs to 13 residues. Trimming pared 5 bases from V and 4 bases from J, leaving 11 bases between. The germline CDR1 and CDR2 sequences are SEHNR and FQNEAQ (reference sequence). The CDR3 region is CASSHRDLETQYF. In DNA form, the CDR3 reads TGTGCCAGCAGCCACCGGGATTTAGAGACCCAGTACTTC.

V gene TRBV28 combines with J gene TRBJ1-2; 8 nucleotides align to TRBD1. The CDR3 is 13 residues long. The V gene's germline CDR1 is MDHEN and CDR2 SYDVKM. The junction had 8 bases not matched to a gene; V was cut back by 6 bases and J by 8 bases. CDR3 protein: CASSQDRAKGYTF. Here the CDR3 DNA reads TGTGCCAGCAGCCAGGACAGGGCCAAAGGCTACACCTTC.

The genes are TRBV7-9 and TRBJ2-2, with 10 nucleotides matching TRBD2. The V segment lost 6 bases and the J segment 1 base; nucleotides outside the gene matches: 2. From germline, CDR1 is SEHNR and CDR2 FQNEAQ (reference sequence). The CDR3 covers 15 residues. The DNA for the CDR3 is TGTGCCAGCAGAGTAGCGGGAGGGAACACCGGGGAGCTGTTTTTT. It encodes CASRVAGGNTGELFF.

The CDR3 is CAWSFSDRPNYGYTF. CDR3 in DNA: TGTGCCTGGAGTTTTAGCGACAGGCCCAACTATGGCTACACCTTC. The rearrangement links TRBV30 to TRBJ1-2; a weak D match, TRBD1 (6 bases). Germline CDR1 and CDR2: GTSNPN and SVGIG (reference sequence). Trimming removed 2 bases at V and 2 bases at J, with 15 bases between. The CDR3 contains 15 residues.

The chain has TRBV30 and TRBJ2-7; tentative D call: TRBD1 (5 bases). The CDR3 has 13 amino acids. Trimming took 3 bases from V and 0 from J, leaving 9 bases between them. Germline V gene data show CDR1 as GTSNPN and CDR2 as SVGIG (reference sequence). CDR3 nucleotides: TGTGCCTGGAGGGAAAGGGGCTCCTACGAGCAGTACTTC. Translation: CAWRERGSYEQYF.

This clone appeared a few times. DNA of the CDR3: TGTGCCAGTAGCTATCCGGGACAGGGAAAGCCCCAGCATTTT. Protein sequence: CASSYPGQGKPQHF. The chain recombines TRBV19 with TRBJ1-5; 9 bases match TRBD1. Germline V CDR1 and CDR2: LNHDA, SQIVND (reference sequence). V shed 6 bases and J 8 bases; nucleotides not matched to a gene: 8. The CDR3 spans 14 residues.

The V gene is TRBV7-6, the J gene TRBJ2-7; D is undetermined. The V end was cut by 5 bases, the J end by 3 bases, with 8 bases between. Germline CDR1 is SGHVS and CDR2 is FNYEAQ. This CDR3 spans 12 amino acids. CDR3 sequence: CASSPDIYEQYF. In DNA form, the CDR3 reads TGTGCCAGCAGCCCCGACATCTACGAGCAGTACTTC.

V usage is TRBV6-1 and J usage is TRBJ1-2; 9 positions agree with TRBD1. The J segment lost 9 bases and the V segment lost 6 bases, leaving 11 bases of the junction unmatched. This CDR3 is 14 amino acids long. CDR1 and CDR2 (germline): MNHNS, SASEGT. CDR3 in amino acids: CASSLPGQGLSYTF. The CDR3 DNA is TGTGCCAGCAGCCTACCGGGACAGGGCCTTAGCTACACCTTC.

This clone was detected only once. The rearrangement joins TRBV6-5 to TRBJ1-4; D uncertain. From germline, CDR1 is MNHEY and CDR2 SVGAGI. This CDR3 has 14 amino acids. With 6 bases removed from V and 6 bases from J, the gap between germline ends came to 14 bases. Here the CDR3 reads CASSLADWDEKLFF. CDR3 nucleotides: TGTGCCAGCAGCCTCGCGGACTGGGATGAAAAACTGTTTTTT.

The chain is built from TRBV27 and TRBJ1-1, with 7 bases matching TRBD1. This CDR3 is 14 amino acids long. CDR1 and CDR2 from the germline V gene are MNHEY and SMNVEV (reference sequence). V gave up 5 bases and J gave up 1 base; unmatched junction bases: 4. The CDR3 bases are TGTGCCAGCAGTACGGGACAGCCGAACACTGAAGCTTTCTTT. As protein: CASSTGQPNTEAFF.

The chain joins TRBV25-1 to TRBJ2-7; a weak D match, TRBD1 (5 bases). Looked up from germline, CDR1 is MGHDK and CDR2 is SYGVNS. Between the trimmed V and J ends, which lost 1 base and 5 bases, there was a span of 9 bases. This CDR3 spans 13 amino acids. CDR3 nucleotide sequence: TGTGCCAGCAGTGAATGGGGCCCCCACGAGCAGTACTTC. Its translation is CASSEWGPHEQYF.

This chain connects TRBV25-1 to TRBJ2-5, with a tentative D call TRBD2 (5 bases). There are 14 residues in the CDR3. Between the trimmed V and J ends, which lost 4 bases and 4 bases, there was a span of 13 bases. Germline CDR1 reads MGHDK; CDR2 reads SYGVNS. The DNA of the CDR3 is TGTGCCAGCAGTGCTCCGGGGAAAGGAGAGACCCAGTACTTC. As protein: CASSAPGKGETQYF.

This clone was counted a single time. The chain has TRBV6-5 and TRBJ2-7, with D maybe TRBD2 (5 bases). Germline V gene data show CDR1 as MNHEY and CDR2 as SVGAGI. V lost 0 bases and J 4 bases, leaving 10 bases between the germline ends. The length of the CDR3 is 14 residues. The CDR3 nucleotides are TGTGCCAGCAGTTACTCCGGTCAGCGGTACGAGCAGTACTTC. Its translation: CASSYSGQRYEQYF.

This chain joins TRBV5-1 and TRBJ2-7, with D possibly being TRBD2 (5 bases). V shed 0 bases and J shed 7 bases, with 20 bases lying between them. The V gene's germline CDR1 is SGHRS and CDR2 YFSETQ. This CDR3 is 16 amino acids long. The CDR3 region is CASSLASIADDREQYF. Written as DNA, the CDR3 is TGCGCCAGCAGCTTGGCTAGCATAGCCGATGATCGGGAGCAGTACTTC.

The chain employs TRBV7-9 and TRBJ2-3, with TRBD2 matching over 7 bases. Trimming cost V 1 base and J 5 bases; bases outside gene matches: 9. CDR1 is SEHNR, CDR2 FQNEAQ, per germline (reference sequence). The length of the CDR3 is 16 residues. The CDR3 DNA reads TGTGCCAGCAGCTTAGGGGCGGGGATAGCGGGAGATACGCAGTATTTT. It is translated as CASSLGAGIAGDTQYF.

This clone appeared a single time. The chain uses TRBV7-2 and TRBJ2-5, with 7 bases aligning to TRBD2. The CDR3 has 17 amino acids. Germline V gene data show CDR1 as SGHTA and CDR2 as FQGNSA. V was clipped by 0 bases and J by 2 bases; unmatched bases: 9. The CDR3 region is CASSLALEGGRQETQYF. In DNA, the CDR3 is TGTGCCAGCAGCTTAGCGCTGGAGGGAGGGAGGCAAGAGACCCAGTACTTC.

The J gene is TRBJ1-2, the V gene TRBV28; TRBD1 might be the D (6 bases). Germline assignment: CDR1 MDHEN and CDR2 SYDVKM. There are 12 residues in the CDR3. The ends were cut back, 10 bases at V and 2 bases at J, with 11 bases in the middle. CDR3 nucleotides: TGTGCCACGCAAGGACAGAACTATGGCTACACCTTC. The encoded protein is CATQGQNYGYTF.

V is TRBV27 and J is TRBJ2-5; TRBD1 matches 10 bases. The CDR3 length is 15 residues. Trimming at V came to 9 bases and at J to 3 bases, leaving 10 bases not matched to a gene. Germline-derived CDR1 and CDR2 are MNHEY and SMNVEV (reference sequence). The CDR3 protein is CASRGTGTGEETQYF. The CDR3 nucleotides read TGTGCCAGTCGGGGAACCGGGACAGGGGAAGAGACCCAGTACTTC.

The chain uses TRBV18 and TRBJ1-1, with D perhaps TRBD1 (5 bases). V was pared by 5 bases and J by 4 bases, with 11 bases between. Looked up from germline, CDR1 is KGHSH and CDR2 is LQKENI. This CDR3 region has 13 residues. The CDR3, as DNA: TGTGCCAGCTCAAAGGGGAAGGGCACTGAAGCTTTCTTT. Amino acid sequence: CASSKGKGTEAFF.

The V gene is TRBV4-1, the J gene TRBJ2-3; D may be TRBD2 (5 bases). Deletions cut 4 bases from V and 6 bases from J, with 14 bases between. Germline V gene lookup returns CDR1 MGHRA and CDR2 YSYEKL. The CDR3 loop spans 14 amino acids. CDR3 DNA sequence: TGCGCCAGCAGCCCTCGAACTCGCGGGGATACGCAGTATTTT. The encoded protein is CASSPRTRGDTQYF.

The chain's CDR3 is CASSLRGSGRQDTQYF. DNA for the CDR3: TGTGCCAGCAGCTTACGGGGGAGCGGGAGACAAGATACGCAGTATTTT. The chain has TRBV7-8 and TRBJ2-3; 8 bases fit TRBD2. In germline, CDR1 is SGHVS, CDR2 FQNEAQ. The CDR3 extends over 16 amino acids. Unmatched junction bases numbered 9, after V lost 2 bases and J lost 5 bases.

This rearrangement joins TRBV7-2 to TRBJ2-7, with TRBD1 identical over 8 bases. Trimming removed 5 bases from V and 0 bases from J; junction bases left unmatched: 9. This CDR3 spans 16 amino acids. Germline V gives CDR1 SGHTA, CDR2 FQGNSA. The CDR3 region is CASSLFGTGISYEQYF. The CDR3 DNA reads as TGTGCCAGCAGCCTATTCGGGACAGGAATCTCCTACGAGCAGTACTTC. Based on the CDR3 plus reference TRBV7-2 and TRBJ2-7, the full variable domain is GAGVSQSPSNKVTEKGKDVELRCDPISGHTALYWYRQSLGQGLEFLIYFQGNSAPDKSGLPSDRFSAERTGGSVSTLTIQRTQQEDSAVYLCASSLFGTGISYEQYFGPGTRLTVT.

The genes are TRBV5-1 and TRBJ1-1; 7 positions agree with TRBD1. CDR1 and CDR2 from the germline V gene are SGHRS and YFSETQ. V was pared by 5 bases and J by 11 bases, with 18 bases of the junction left unmatched. The CDR3 extends over 15 amino acids. The CDR3 DNA reads TGCGCCAGCAGACCTCAGGGGGATATTTTAGGTTGGGCTTTCTTT. Amino acids: CASRPQGDILGWAFF.

The chain is built from TRBV11-2 and TRBJ2-3, with TRBD2 matching over 7 bases. The ends lost 5 bases at V and 1 base at J; junction bases unmatched: 3. The CDR3 runs to 14 residues. The germline V gene has CDR1 SGHAT and CDR2 FQNNGV. The CDR3 bases are TGTGCCAGCAGCGCGGGAGTAGGCACAGATACGCAGTATTTT. Its protein product is CASSAGVGTDTQYF.